Listed below are T cell receptor beta chains from one sample, sequenced in a study of blood T cell repertoires in COVID-19. Clones were sequenced by immunoSEQ multiplex PCR, and TCRdb holds only the in-frame ones, with some missing. The sample lists roughly 200,000 clones; 70% to 90% were seen once. The sequenced sample was peripheral blood. Receptors were obtained from a man in his 60s with acute or convalescent COVID-19. The CDR3 runs from the conserved cysteine through the conserved F or W. The order of the fields is clone size, CDR3 length, V gene, CDR3 protein. Rows may omit the clone size; those that give it use once, few, many or a size class.

- | 15 | TRBV18 | CASSPRDSENTEAFF
- | 14 | TRBV9 | CASSQLAGGDEQFF
- | 15 | TRBV5-1 | CASSLEGTGSYEQYF
- | 13 | TRBV28 | CASLGGSGSPLHF
- | 15 | TRBV3-1/TRBV3-2 | CASSPREGQNNEQFF
- | 15 | TRBV28 | CASSGTSAGIYEQYF
- | 15 | TRBV7-8 | CASSSGLGSYNEQFF
- | 14 | TRBV18 | CASSSTALNTEAFF
- | 18 | TRBV7-2 | CASSSRRLAGAGTGELFF
- | 16 | TRBV10-3 | CAISESPGHRASPLHF
few | 13 | TRBV19 | CASSMPRTGELFF
- | 14 | TRBV6-1 | CASSEGWGDYEQYF
once | 21 | TRBV7-3 | CASSLVRWSLAGGPDTGELFF
- | 19 | TRBV4-1 | CASSQDEDVGGVSNQPQHF
- | 16 | TRBV18 | CASSPWRGRGAYEQYF
- | 15 | TRBV9 | CASSRGRAGTDTQYF
- | 13 | TRBV5-1 | CASSFGSADTQYF